Reported below is one T cell receptor (beta chain). This clonotype was seen a few times. Its antigen has not been determined. Base qualities are not recorded, but no much larger clone differs from it by a single base. The library was prepared using multiplex PCR. TCRdb records Illumina HiSeq 4000 as the sequencer. CDR3 regions were amplified by Arm-PCR with iRepertoire HTBI primers to construct TCR beta libraries. Before sequencing, the PCR products underwent gel purification. As for the authors' bioinformatics: Across samples, roughly 60 TRBV and 13 to 15 TRBJ segments were identified and used for gene usage analysis of CDR3 amino acid clonotypes. COPE and FqMerger were used to merge the filtered high-quality paired reads into contigs. BLAST was used to align contigs to IMGT TRBV, TRBD and TRBJ reference genes, with CDR3 defined following IMGT. Highly expanded clones were defined as clonotypes with a frequency above 0.1%. Shannon entropy was used to measure repertoire diversity, and the Gini coefficient was used to measure V-J evenness. A clonotype was considered public if more than one individual shared it. Using fastp trimming at Q25 and MiXCR clonotype assembly, TCRdb reanalyzed the public sequencing data and kept in-frame beta chains. Merged by CDR3 protein, the rows form single entries marked with the most common genes and DNA. TCRdb, not the original authors, processed these V and J calls. This sample holds 600,000 to 650,000 distinct CDR3 sequences; 16% were observed only once. Together, the top ten hold 15% to 20% of the sample.

The time point label for this specimen denotes: newly diagnosed GD, antithyroid drugs for less than 3 months. For both TCR sequencing and RNA sequencing, RNA was extracted from PBMCs using TRIzol. The diagnosis of Graves' disease was made according to American Thyroid Association guidelines. Recruitment of patients was carried out at an endocrinology department in Xi'an, China. Each patient gave roughly 10 milliliters of peripheral blood, collected in an EDTA anticoagulant tube. Ficoll Paque Plus density gradient separation was used to isolate PBMCs, and no further T cell sorting was performed. An Agilent 2100 Bioanalyzer and agarose gel were used to assess RNA quality, and a NanoDrop 2000 was used to measure RNA concentration. The data derive from a study of regulatory T cells in long-lasting Graves disease (TCRdb year 2021). About the full investigation: Newly diagnosed Graves' disease patients had taken antithyroid drugs for less than 3 months. A total of around 35 samples underwent TCR sequencing, from some 13 patients with persistent Graves' disease and 20 or so patients with newly diagnosed Graves' disease. The study took place in China and was registered as a clinical trial. This study used TCR sequencing and RNA sequencing of peripheral blood to compare persistent Graves' disease patients against newly diagnosed Graves' disease patients. Study-wide findings and limitations: As a limitation, the authors acknowledged that the small sample size may reduce accuracy. Persistent patients shared more public clonotypes among themselves (around 3,000) than newly diagnosed patients did (more than 850). Because the primary lesion, thyroid tissue, could not be accessed, the study looked at peripheral blood alone. Sequencing and analysis were restricted to the TCR beta chain. Compared with newly diagnosed patients, patients with persistent Graves' disease had lower TCR Shannon entropy and fewer highly expanded clones, which suggests clonal expansion.

These data were also filed under a second study, of T cells in Graves' hyperthyroidism and ophthalmopathy. Per the second study: Stable Graves' hyperthyroidism was defined as no progression to ophthalmopathy during 18 months of follow-up. The hyperthyroidism patients were between 18 and 65 years old and newly diagnosed, with a disease duration of less than 2 months. The study excluded patients with uncontrolled infections, other autoimmune diseases, pregnancy or lactation. Diagnoses were established on the basis of clinical symptoms, serum thyroxine and TRAb, thyroid ultrasound, and orbital computed tomography. For the first round of RT-PCR on the TCR CDR3, the HTBI primer set was used together with the Qiagen OneStep RT-PCR kit. Most expanded thyroid clonotypes (frequency above 0.001) were also detected in blood, suggesting blood repertoires may reflect thyroid immune responses. A model built on a 13 V-J signature distinguished ophthalmopathy from stable hyperthyroidism, reaching over 85% sensitivity and around 81% specificity in cross-validation and 80%/75% in testing. In validation, progression to ophthalmopathy was predicted by the model with approximately 67% sensitivity and roughly 76% specificity, a median of roughly 6.4 months before onset. TCR V-J signatures able to tell the groups apart were searched for in a discovery cohort of 100 patients, of whom more than 40 had Graves' ophthalmopathy and roughly 57 had stable Graves' hyperthyroidism. An independent validation cohort of under 20 hyperthyroidism patients and approximately 17 patients who later progressed to ophthalmopathy tested prospective prediction of ophthalmopathy. The 75 to 100 discovery patients were divided at random into training and test sets in a 7:3 ratio. In about 6 Graves' hyperthyroidism patients, the study also compared T-cell repertoires from thyroid tissue with T-cell repertoires from blood. After blood sampling, hyperthyroidism patients were treated with methimazole at a starting dose of 30 mg daily, and ophthalmopathy patients were treated with high-dose intravenous methylprednisolone. The libraries were constructed in a second round of multiplex PCR and then size-selected and purified. Paired-end sequencing of the libraries was performed with 100 bp reads on an Illumina HiSeq2000. SOAPnuke was used to process the raw data, with reads discarded if the reads contained adapters or uncalled bases, had a mean Phred below 15, or lacked an exact constant-primer or identifier match. COPE v1.2.5 was used to merge the high-quality paired reads, and each unique nucleotide sequence was defined as a clonotype. MiTCR v1.1 was used to align the clonotypes against IMGT TRBV, TRBD and TRBJ reference segments. Only V-J combinations with frequency above 0.0001, covering roughly 99% of repertoires, were analysed. The TCS score was defined as F50 (clonal expansion) divided by E x V (chaos), with BLOSUM62-based TCRdist calculated between CDR3 peptides within each V-J. Welch's t-statistics and random forest reduced 514 V-J features to 13, which were used in a naive Bayes classifier (R e1071). No statistical method was used to set the sample size in advance, and investigators knew the group allocation. The paper reports TCR Vbeta CDR3 sequencing of over 130 peripheral blood samples: approximately 43 ophthalmopathy, about 75 hyperthyroidism and 17 progressor patients.

The clonotype comes from a woman under 40 with Graves disease. Donor details come from another sample of the same person, matched by shared clones. The starting material was peripheral blood mononuclear cells (PBMCs), obtained at new diagnosis, from a patient treated with antithyroid drugs.

The DNA sequence follows: TGCAGTGCTTATCCCTCGGGTAGGAATTCACCCCTCCACTTT. It translates to CSAYPSGRNSPLHF. In this chain, TRBV20-1 is recombined with TRBJ1-6; the D segment cannot be called with confidence. V is cut by 5 bases and J by 7 bases, and the space between the germline ends is 15 bases. The germline V gene (reference sequence) gives CDR1 as DFQATT and CDR2 as SNEGSKA. The CDR3, from cysteine to phenylalanine, totals 14 residues. The DNA shown is the 42-base CDR3, in frame from base 1.